This TCR beta chain was recorded in a study of cytotoxic CD8 clonotypes in ibrutinib-treated CLL. In the study overall: Partial response occurred in roughly 25 patients and complete response in 2; at median around 66 months, about 14 remained remitted and roughly twelve progressed. Once patients had received a median 12 months of treatment, range 6 to 36, response samples were obtained. General study points: Clonality (at baseline) was higher than in age-matched healthy donors and tracked circulating CD8+ T-cell counts. Clonality increased at ibrutinib response and stayed stable in sustained remission. At progression, however, it fell back toward baseline.

Data came from immunoSEQ multiplex PCR; TCRdb stores just in-frame clones and leaves some out. The table has around 10,000 clones, 70% to 80% seen once; the top ten hold roughly 16%. Comments on this clone: Its matching antigen is unknown.

This clonotype originated in a human donor with chronic lymphocytic leukemia. The source material was PBMCs, sampled at disease progression, from a patient treated with ibrutinib.

The chain's CDR3 is CASSPPPGHNKENTEAFF. CDR3 DNA: TGTGCCAGCAGCCCCCCCCCGGGACACAACAAGGAGAACACTGAAGCTTTCTTT. V is TRBV7-9 and J is TRBJ1-1; D possibly corresponds to TRBD1 (6 bases). Trimming took off 5 bases at V and 1 base at J, with 23 bases between the two ends. CDR3 length: 18 amino acids. Germline V lookup: CDR1 SEHNR, CDR2 FQNEAQ (reference sequence). Based on the CDR3 plus reference TRBV7-9 and TRBJ1-1, the full variable domain is DTGVSQNPRHKITKRGQNVTFRCDPISEHNRLYWYRQTLGQGPEFLTYFQNEAQLEKSRLLSDRFSAERPKGSFSTLEIQRTEQGDSAMYLCASSPPPGHNKENTEAFFGQGTRLTVV.